This entry lists 5 T cell receptor beta chains sequenced from one sample in a study of radiotherapy plus CTLA-4 blockade in lung cancer. Data came from immunoSEQ multiplex PCR; TCRdb stores just in-frame clones and leaves some out. Found here are approximately 100,000 clones, more than 70% of them singletons; the top ten hold 2.4%. This specimen was peripheral blood, taken from a patient treated with radiotherapy plus ipilimumab. The source of these receptors is a human donor with non-small cell lung cancer that progressed on radiotherapy plus ipilimumab. Some clones in this sample may be carry-over from other donors' samples.

The J gene is TRBJ2-1, the V gene TRBV2, with 12 positions matching TRBD2. The junction had 7 bases not matched to a gene; V was cut back by 6 bases and J by 7 bases. Germline V lookup: CDR1 SNHLY, CDR2 FYNNEI. The CDR3 totals 15 residues. This chain's CDR3 is CASRSTSGGPNEQFF. Here the CDR3 DNA reads TGTGCCAGCAGATCGACTAGCGGGGGACCAAATGAGCAGTTCTTC. The full variable domain, rest sourced from reference TRBV2 and TRBJ2-1, is EPEVTQTPSHQVTQMGQEVILRCVPISNHLYFYWYRQILGQKVEFLVSFYNNEISEKSEIFDDQFSVERPDGSNFTLKIRSTKLEDSAMYFCASRSTSGGPNEQFFGPGTRLTVL.

For this clone: Within the sample, other DNA sequences also encode this same CDR3. The J gene is TRBJ2-7, the V gene TRBV5-1; 12 nucleotides align to TRBD2. After removal of 0 bases from V and 4 bases from J, the junction contained 2 bases not matched to a gene. The CDR3 loop spans 15 amino acids. CDR1 SGHRS and CDR2 YFSETQ come from the germline V gene. CDR3 bases: TGCGCCAGCAGCTTGGGACTAGCGGGGGTGTACGAGCAGTACTTC. Translation: CASSLGLAGVYEQYF. The variable domain in full, with the rest retrieved from reference TRBV5-1 and TRBJ2-7, is KAGVTQTPRYLIKTRGQQVTLSCSPISGHRSVSWYQQTPGQGLQFLFEYFSETQRNKGNFPGRFSGRQFSNSRSEMNVSTLELGDSALYLCASSLGLAGVYEQYFGPGTRLTVT.

The gene calls are TRBV5-4 and TRBJ2-3; D call uncertain. V shed 0 bases and J shed 2 bases, with 4 bases lying between them. CDR1 and CDR2 from the germline V gene are SGHNT and YYREEE (reference sequence). There are 13 residues in the CDR3. DNA of the CDR3: TGTGCCAGCAGCTTGGGACCCACAGATACGCAGTATTTT. Its translation: CASSLGPTDTQYF.

The chain employs TRBV28 and TRBJ1-4, with D tentatively TRBD1 (6 bases). Germline loops: CDR1 MDHEN, CDR2 SYDVKM. The V gene lost 2 bases and the J gene lost 7 bases, with 17 bases spanning the gap. The CDR3 is 16 amino acids. As DNA, the CDR3 is TGTGCCAGCAGTTTACCACGCGGGGGGGCAGGTGAAAAACTGTTTTTT. Translated, it gives CASSLPRGGAGEKLFF.

The chain recombines TRBV10-3 with TRBJ1-4; D is ambiguous. Germline V gives CDR1 ENHRY, CDR2 SYGVKD. With 0 bases removed from V and 8 bases from J, the gap between germline ends came to 16 bases. This CDR3 is built from 16 residues. In DNA form, the CDR3 reads TGTGCCATCAGTGAGTCGGGTCAGGCCAGCGGAGAAAAACTGTTTTTT. Encoded protein: CAISESGQASGEKLFF.